The 4 T cell receptor beta chains given below trace back to one sample, sequenced in a study of Tregs in tolerant kidney transplant recipients. Measured with immunoSEQ multiplex PCR; TCRdb has only the in-frame clones, and not every one. The sample lists 40,000 to 50,000 clones; roughly 89% were seen once. Source material: Tregs from blood. These receptor sequences come from a human donor in good health.

J is TRBJ2-3 and V is TRBV7-2; 7 bases align to TRBD2. Germline V gene sequence: CDR1 SGHTA, CDR2 FQGNSA. V trimming: 1 base; J trimming: 4 bases; junction bases outside the gene matches: 8. The CDR3 is 16 residues long. CDR3 DNA sequence: TGTGCCAGCAGCTTAGGAGCCGGACTAGGCCCAGATACGCAGTATTTT. Its protein is CASSLGAGLGPDTQYF.

The gene calls are TRBV5-1 and TRBJ2-3; no clear D. Germline V gene lookup returns CDR1 SGHRS and CDR2 YFSETQ. The germline V and J ends were trimmed by 0 bases and 2 bases, with 4 bases remaining between them. This CDR3 has 13 amino acids. The CDR3 protein is CASSLEDTDTQYF. In DNA, the CDR3 is TGCGCCAGCAGCTTGGAGGACACAGATACGCAGTATTTT. Drawing the rest from reference TRBV5-1 and TRBJ2-3, the complete variable domain is KAGVTQTPRYLIKTRGQQVTLSCSPISGHRSVSWYQQTPGQGLQFLFEYFSETQRNKGNFPGRFSGRQFSNSRSEMNVSTLELGDSALYLCASSLEDTDTQYFGPGTRLTVL.

The V and J genes are TRBV5-6 and TRBJ1-1; 12 bases are shared with TRBD1. J gave up 4 bases and V 5 bases, and 12 bases lay outside the gene matches. This CDR3 has 17 residues. Germline assignment: CDR1 SGHDT and CDR2 YYEEEE. The CDR3 loop reads CASRGWGTGGTSTEAFF. CDR3 nucleotide sequence: TGTGCCAGCAGAGGGTGGGGGACAGGGGGCACGAGCACTGAAGCTTTCTTT.

The chain is built from TRBV10-2 and TRBJ2-3; a weak D match, TRBD2 (6 bases). V lost 1 base and J 5 bases, leaving 10 bases between the germline ends. CDR1 and CDR2 from the germline V gene are WSHSY and SAAADI. This CDR3 has 14 amino acids. CDR3 sequence (DNA): TGCGCCAGCAGTGAGTGGGAAGCGGGAGATACGCAGTATTTT. It codes for CASSEWEAGDTQYF.